The sequence of this T cell receptor beta chain was determined in a study of shared clonotypes between healthy human individuals. About the research overall: For every donor, three CD4 naive, three CD4 memory, two CD8 naive and one CD8 memory plates were used. Study-level results: Sharing of clonotypes among donors was expected to vary with sequencing depth. The study's rarefaction showed incomplete sorted-subset sequencing despite large depth.

V was pared by 4 bases and J by 8 bases, with 6 bases of the junction left unmatched. The CDR3 is made up of 14 amino acids. Germline CDR1 reads SNHLY; CDR2 reads FYNNEI. Note on this clone: Its antigen is still unknown.

Several immunoSEQ plates held equal portions of the genomic DNA taken from each subset. Sequencing was performed with immunoSEQ multiplex PCR; in TCRdb, only in-frame clones are kept and a portion is missing. The profile shows 640,000 or so clones, approximately 75% of them singletons. Material for sequencing was memory CD4+ T cells sorted from blood. Noted subset: CD45RA-negative fraction. J is TRBJ1-4 and V is TRBV2, with 8 bases lining up with TRBD1. The sequence was collected from a woman aged 25 to 39 in good health. The CDR3 DNA is TGTGCCAGCAGTGTATACAGGGGGGCCGAAAAACTGTTTTTT. Amino acids: CASSVYRGAEKLFF.